This entry describes one T cell receptor beta chain. Its antigen is not identified. The CDR3 runs to 15 residues. V was trimmed by 5 bases and J by 6 bases, leaving 19 bases between them. Germline V gene lookup returns CDR1 LNHDA and CDR2 SQIVND (reference sequence). TCRdb's copy holds only in-frame clones and misses some; the assay was immunoSEQ multiplex PCR. The sample consists of tens of thousands of clones, around 93% of them appearing once. Regulatory T cells were sorted from thawed PBMCs rested overnight at 37°C with around 180 IU/ml IL-2. The data belong to a study of Tregs in tolerant kidney transplant recipients. Study background: The nonmyeloablative bone marrow transplants came from related graft donors, with transient mixed chimerism.

Findings of the study overall: Biological reproducibility was not directly addressed, but technical replication error appeared minimal. The small number of patients limits these findings pending further validation.

The specimen was Tregs from blood, collected before the transplant. This TCR was sampled from a human donor who received a combined kidney and bone marrow transplant. V gene TRBV19 combines with J gene TRBJ1-2, with D maybe TRBD1 (5 bases). CDR3 DNA: TGTGCCAGTAGTCCCCAGGGTAAGGGATCAAATGGCTACACCTTC. Its protein is CASSPQGKGSNGYTF.